This T cell receptor (beta chain) was found in a study of blood T cells in healthy people across ages. The use of a sample-barcoded 5' primer and a J-beta primer mix characterized a second PCR of roughly 6 to 11 cycles. Using its own MiXCR run on the 5' RACE reads, TCRdb lists one record per CDR3 protein. The sample shows approximately 2,000,000 distinct CDR3 sequences, 39% of them seen only once. This clonotype was observed a few times. This CDR3 has 15 amino acids. V was cut by 0 bases and J by 2 bases, with 10 bases left in between. Germline-derived CDR1 and CDR2 are SGHTA and FQGNSA. The chain carries TRBV7-2 and TRBJ1-2, with a tentative D call TRBD1 (5 bases). This receptor was identified in a human donor in good health. The sample was blood. The CDR3 spells CASSLARGRNYGYTF. Written as DNA, the CDR3 is TGTGCCAGCAGCTTAGCGCGGGGCAGGAACTATGGCTACACCTTC.